This TCR beta chain was recovered during a study of siplizumab effects on memory and regulatory T cells. Sequenced by immunoSEQ multiplex PCR; TCRdb stores in-frame clones only, minus some. The data show about 91,000 clones, around 95% seen once. Study results and caveats: Whether proliferating Tregs in siplizumab cultures suppress was not functionally confirmed. Controls showed an average of around 25% Treg-derived mappable alloreactive CD4+ clones, while siplizumab showed roughly 70%. The study found naive T cells seemingly more diverse than memory cells and seemingly major alloresponse contributors.

Comments on this clone: The antigen remains unidentified.

The TCR originated in a human donor in good health. The sample taken for sequencing was naive CD4+ T cells sorted from blood.

CDR3: CASSPLRGTQGRITEAFF. The CDR3 DNA reads TGTGCCAGCAGCCCCTTAAGGGGGACACAGGGTAGGATAACTGAAGCTTTCTTT. The V call is TRBV7-9, the J call TRBJ1-1; D may be TRBD1 (6 bases). From germline, CDR1 is SEHNR and CDR2 FQNEAQ (reference sequence). The V end was cut by 5 bases, the J end by 5 bases, with 27 bases between. The CDR3 runs 18 residues.